A few counts support the clone carrying this T cell receptor (beta chain). Its antigen is still unknown. The data derive from a study of PD-1 blockade in classical Hodgkin lymphoma. Study background: Once every 2 weeks, patients received intravenous nivolumab at 3 mg/kg. Study observations and caveats: Patients were excluded if nivolumab began under 1 year after ASCT (the autologous transplant). The repertoire differences lack a defined cause, possibly disease activity or prior therapy.

Each patient relapsed following autologous stem cell transplantation, and prior brentuximab vedotin exposure differed. Trimming stripped 4 bases from V and 4 bases from J, with 10 bases between. This CDR3 has 14 residues. The germline CDR1 and CDR2 sequences are MDHEN and SYDVKM. Measured with immunoSEQ multiplex PCR; TCRdb has only the in-frame clones, and not every one. The table has 80,000 to 100,000 clones, 81% seen once. The chain links TRBV28 to TRBJ2-2, with D uncertain. Source: peripheral blood mononuclear cells (PBMCs), taken before the second cycle of nivolumab. This TCR was sampled from a human donor with classical Hodgkin lymphoma. The CDR3 nucleotides are TGTGCCAGCAGTTCCCTGATTGCCACCGGGGAGCTGTTTTTT. Amino acids: CASSSLIATGELFF.